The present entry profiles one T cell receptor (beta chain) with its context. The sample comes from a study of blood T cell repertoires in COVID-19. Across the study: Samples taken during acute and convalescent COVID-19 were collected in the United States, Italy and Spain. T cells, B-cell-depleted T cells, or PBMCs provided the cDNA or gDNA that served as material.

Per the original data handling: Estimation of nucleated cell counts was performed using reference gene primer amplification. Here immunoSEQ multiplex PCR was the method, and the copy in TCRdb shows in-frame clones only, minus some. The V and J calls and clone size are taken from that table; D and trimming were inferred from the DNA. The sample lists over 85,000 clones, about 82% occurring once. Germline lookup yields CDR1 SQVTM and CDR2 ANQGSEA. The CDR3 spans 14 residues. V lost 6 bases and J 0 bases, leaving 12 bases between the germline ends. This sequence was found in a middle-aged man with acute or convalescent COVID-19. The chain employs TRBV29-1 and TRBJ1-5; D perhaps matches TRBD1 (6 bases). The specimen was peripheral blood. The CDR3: CSVSQGNSNQPQHF. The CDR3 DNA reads TGCAGCGTGAGCCAGGGGAATAGCAATCAGCCCCAGCATTTT.